The 27 T cell receptor beta chains below come from one sample, sequenced in a study of T cell responses to AZD1222 COVID-19 vaccine. Data came from immunoSEQ multiplex PCR; TCRdb stores just in-frame clones and leaves some out. Of roughly 140,000 clones listed, 75% to 95% are singletons. The sequencing here drew on peripheral blood, taken on day 0 of MenACWY control vaccination. The receptors derive from an adult in good health.

This clone was seen a single time. In DNA form, the CDR3 reads TGTGCCAGCAGTCTTGGCGTCAGAGGGGGGACTGAAGCTTTCTTT. Translating it yields CASSLGVRGGTEAFF. The gene calls are TRBV6-2 or TRBV6-3 and TRBJ1-1, with a possible D match to TRBD1 (6 bases). CDR1 is MNHEY and CDR2 is SVGEGT in the germline V gene. V dropped 5 bases and J dropped 5 bases, with 18 bases sitting between them. This CDR3 is built from 15 residues.

CDR3 sequence: CASSPGTSAFPNTDTQYF. As DNA, the CDR3 is TGTGCCAGCAGCCCCGGGACTAGCGCGTTCCCAAACACAGATACGCAGTATTTT. The chain has TRBV7-9 and TRBJ2-3, with 10 positions matching TRBD2. Germline CDR1 and CDR2: SEHNR and FQNEAQ (reference sequence). The ends lost 5 bases at V and 2 bases at J; junction bases unmatched: 13. This CDR3 is built from 18 residues.

V gene TRBV5-4 combines with J gene TRBJ1-1; D is perhaps TRBD1 (5 bases). V lost 3 bases to trimming and J lost 8 bases, with 17 bases between them. The CDR3 runs 14 residues. From germline, CDR1 is SGHNT and CDR2 YYREEE (reference sequence). The CDR3 spells CASSSWGVAVEAFF. CDR3 DNA sequence: TGTGCCAGCAGCTCTTGGGGGGTCGCCGTCGAAGCTTTCTTT.

V is TRBV11-1 and J is TRBJ2-7; the match to TRBD1 covers 8 bases. The ends lost 7 bases at V and 3 bases at J; junction bases unmatched: 14. The CDR3 runs 16 residues. The germline CDR1 and CDR2 sequences are SGHAT and FQDESV (reference sequence). The CDR3 is CASTSRRDRNHYEQYF. CDR3 DNA: TGTGCCAGCACCTCCCGCCGGGACAGGAATCACTACGAGCAGTACTTC.

This clone was detected a few times. V is TRBV25-1 and J is TRBJ1-2; possible D gene TRBD1, 6 bases. Looked up from germline, CDR1 is MGHDK and CDR2 is SYGVNS. The CDR3 runs to 14 residues. Between the trimmed V and J ends, which lost 5 bases and 5 bases, there was a span of 15 bases. The CDR3 DNA reads as TGTGCCAGCAGTCCACCAACGACAGGATATGGCTACACCTTC. As protein: CASSPPTTGYGYTF.

CDR3 DNA sequence: TGTGCCAGCAGACCGCGGGGGGCGGGGAGAGATACGCAGTATTTT. Translation: CASRPRGAGRDTQYF. This chain links TRBV27 with TRBJ2-3; TRBD2 aligns across 8 bases. Germline V gene lookup returns CDR1 MNHEY and CDR2 SMNVEV (reference sequence). The CDR3 totals 15 residues. V was clipped by 6 bases and J by 5 bases; unmatched bases: 10.

This chain connects TRBV28 to TRBJ1-6; no clear D. With 10 bases removed from V and 8 bases from J, the gap between germline ends came to 15 bases. Germline V gene data show CDR1 as MDHEN and CDR2 as SYDVKM. This CDR3 has 13 residues. The CDR3 here is CATSGQHYSPLHF. The CDR3 region has the DNA TGTGCCACCTCCGGGCAGCATTATTCACCCCTCCACTTT.

This clone has a handful of counts. This chain links TRBV5-1 with TRBJ1-5, with TRBD1 as a possible D gene (5 bases). The ends were cut back, 3 bases at V and 4 bases at J, with 11 bases in the middle. This CDR3 region has 14 residues. Looked up from germline, CDR1 is SGHRS and CDR2 is YFSETQ. The CDR3 loop is CASSSGTPNQPQHF. CDR3 DNA: TGCGCCAGCAGCTCCGGGACTCCAAATCAGCCCCAGCATTTT.

This chain links TRBV9 with TRBJ1-6; 7 bases are shared with TRBD1. Germline-derived CDR1 and CDR2 are SGDLS and YYNGEE. Unmatched junction bases numbered 4, after V lost 0 bases and J lost 10 bases. The CDR3 has 14 residues. CDR3 sequence: CASSVGDRASPLHF. For the CDR3, the DNA is TGTGCCAGCAGCGTAGGGGACAGAGCCTCACCCCTCCACTTT.

This clone came up a few times. The chain joins TRBV21-1 to TRBJ2-7; the tabulated D call, TRBD2, remains unverified against the DNA. TRBV21-1 is a known pseudogene. This CDR3 is 15 amino acids long. The CDR3 loop reads CASSKLKHVSYEQYF. The CDR3 DNA is TGTGCCAGCAGCAAACTGAAGCACGTCTCCTACGAGCAGTACTTC.

V is TRBV5-6 and J is TRBJ2-2, with TRBD1 matching over 9 bases. The germline V gene encodes CDR1 SGHDT and CDR2 YYEEEE. This CDR3 is 15 amino acids long. V shed 1 base, J shed 8 bases, and the junction held 6 bases outside the gene matches. The CDR3: CASSLTGTGSGELFF. In DNA form, the CDR3 reads TGTGCCAGCAGCTTGACCGGGACAGGGAGTGGGGAGCTGTTTTTT.

V and J are TRBV5-1 and TRBJ1-1; the D is unclear. From germline, CDR1 is SGHRS and CDR2 YFSETQ. The CDR3 totals 13 residues. With 5 bases removed from V and 3 bases from J, the gap between germline ends came to 11 bases. CDR3 residues: CASSQDGYTEAFF. In nucleotides, the CDR3 is TGCGCCAGCAGTCAGGACGGATACACTGAAGCTTTCTTT. Combining the CDR3 with reference TRBV5-1 and TRBJ1-1 gives the whole variable domain KAGVTQTPRYLIKTRGQQVTLSCSPISGHRSVSWYQQTPGQGLQFLFEYFSETQRNKGNFPGRFSGRQFSNSRSEMNVSTLELGDSALYLCASSQDGYTEAFFGQGTRLTVV.

CDR3 nucleotide sequence: TGTGCCAGCAGCCAAAGGGGTGGGGGCTATGGCTACACCTTC. It translates to CASSQRGGGYGYTF. J is TRBJ1-2 and V is TRBV3-1 (or the pseudogene TRBV3-2), with D maybe TRBD1 (5 bases). The CDR3 covers 14 residues. Trimming cost V 2 bases and J 4 bases, with 11 bases left between them. Germline values: CDR1 LGHDT, CDR2 YNNKEL (reference sequence).

The chain combines TRBV12-3 or TRBV12-4 with TRBJ1-1; a possible D gene is TRBD1 (5 bases). This CDR3 contains 13 residues. V was shortened by 1 base and J by 7 bases, with 10 bases between the two germline ends. The CDR3: CASSLETAGEAFF. CDR3 sequence (DNA): TGTGCCAGCAGTTTAGAGACAGCTGGTGAAGCTTTCTTT.

The chain uses TRBV15 and TRBJ1-4; TRBD1 is a possible D gene (6 bases). Trimming took off 0 bases at V and 14 bases at J, with 22 bases between the two ends. CDR1 is LNHNV and CDR2 is YYDKDF in the germline V gene (reference sequence). The CDR3 runs 16 residues. CDR3 in DNA: TGTGCCACCAGCAGAGAAAGGGTTTCGGGCAGGGGCTGGCTGTTTTTT. Its protein is CATSRERVSGRGWLFF.

This chain joins TRBV16 and TRBJ1-2; no clear D. Trimming shortened V by 2 bases and J by 3 bases, and 16 bases separated the two germline ends. CDR1 is KGHSY, CDR2 FQNENV, per germline. The CDR3 consists of 16 residues. In DNA form, the CDR3 reads TGTGCCAGCAGCCAACAGGCTGCCACTAAAGACTATGGCTACACCTTC. Protein product: CASSQQAATKDYGYTF. Variable domain in full (rest from reference TRBV16 and TRBJ1-2): GEEVAQTPKHLVRGEGQKAKLYCAPIKGHSYVFWYQQVLKNEFKFLISFQNENVFDETGMPKERFSAKCLPNSPCSLEIQATKLEDSAVYFCASSQQAATKDYGYTFGSGTRLTVV.

J is TRBJ1-4 and V is TRBV4-2; unclear D gene. CDR3 length: 16 residues. The V end lost 5 bases, the J end lost 0 bases, and 13 bases lay between the germline ends. Looked up from germline, CDR1 is LGHNA and CDR2 is YNFKEQ. The CDR3 loop is CASSFGEFATNEKLFF. CDR3 sequence (DNA): TGTGCCAGCAGCTTCGGAGAATTTGCAACTAATGAAAAACTGTTTTTT.

This sequence joins TRBV9 and TRBJ2-7, with 8 bases matching TRBD1. CDR3 size: 13 residues. Germline loops: CDR1 SGDLS, CDR2 YYNGEE. V trimming: 2 bases; J trimming: 3 bases; junction bases outside the gene matches: 1. In DNA, the CDR3 is TGTGCCAGCAGCGTGGGACAGGACTACGAGCAGTACTTC. This codes for CASSVGQDYEQYF.

About this clone: The junction and the germline gene differ at one end; a read error may be behind it. The gene calls are TRBV20-1 and TRBJ2-5; no clear D. Germline CDR1 DFQATT, CDR2 SNEGSKA (reference sequence). The CDR3 is 11 residues long. The CDR3 sequence: CSAGNQGTQYF. The DNA for the CDR3 is TGCAGTGCTGGTAATCAAGGGACCCAGTACTTC.

V usage is TRBV5-1 and J usage is TRBJ1-1, with D tentatively TRBD1 (5 bases). Germline loops: CDR1 SGHRS, CDR2 YFSETQ. The CDR3 runs 15 residues. V lost 1 base and J lost 1, with 11 bases in between. CDR3 amino acids: CASSLSGTSNTEAFF. CDR3 sequence (DNA): TGCGCCAGCAGCTTGTCCGGGACGTCGAACACTGAAGCTTTCTTT. Drawing the rest from reference TRBV5-1 and TRBJ1-1, the complete variable domain is KAGVTQTPRYLIKTRGQQVTLSCSPISGHRSVSWYQQTPGQGLQFLFEYFSETQRNKGNFPGRFSGRQFSNSRSEMNVSTLELGDSALYLCASSLSGTSNTEAFFGQGTRLTVV.

The V gene is TRBV6-5, the J gene TRBJ2-1, with TRBD2 as a possible D gene (6 bases). The CDR3 sequence is 13 residues long. Germline loops: CDR1 MNHEY, CDR2 SVGAGI. Trimming took 11 bases from V and 5 from J, leaving 16 bases between them. The CDR3 DNA follows: TGTGCCTCCGGGAGTTCGCTAAACAATGAGCAGTTCTTC. It translates to CASGSSLNNEQFF.

The table lists this clone with a count of one. This rearrangement joins TRBV6-5 to TRBJ1-1, with D maybe TRBD1 (6 bases). This CDR3 is 15 amino acids long. With 0 bases removed from V and 5 bases from J, the gap between germline ends came to 13 bases. The V gene's germline CDR1 is MNHEY and CDR2 SVGAGI. CDR3 loop: CASSYSAGVGTEAFF. The CDR3, as DNA: TGTGCCAGCAGTTACTCAGCAGGGGTGGGAACTGAAGCTTTCTTT.

The J gene is TRBJ1-2, the V gene TRBV12-5, with a possible D match to TRBD1 (5 bases). Germline-derived CDR1 and CDR2 are LGHNT and FRNRAP. There are 13 residues in the CDR3. Trimming removed 4 bases from V and 4 bases from J, with 10 bases in between. CDR3 region: CASGSGTVYGYTF. DNA of the CDR3: TGTGCTAGTGGTTCTGGGACGGTCTATGGCTACACCTTC.

This clone was counted a single time. This rearrangement joins TRBV6-1 to TRBJ2-1, with D possibly TRBD2 on 6 matching bases. The V end was cut by 7 bases, the J end by 4 bases, with 8 bases between. Per the germline V gene, CDR1 is MNHNS and CDR2 is SASEGT. The length of the CDR3 is 12 residues. The CDR3 spells CASTSEYNEQFF. For the CDR3, the DNA is TGTGCCAGCACTAGCGAGTACAATGAGCAGTTCTTC.

This clone came up once. The J gene is TRBJ1-5, the V gene TRBV27, with D uncertain. The V end lost 5 bases, the J end lost 0 bases, and 17 bases lay between the germline ends. The CDR3 extends over 17 amino acids. Germline loops: CDR1 MNHEY, CDR2 SMNVEV (reference sequence). The CDR3 DNA is TGTGCCAGCAGTCCCCTAGGCACATTTTATAGCAATCAGCCCCAGCATTTT. Its protein is CASSPLGTFYSNQPQHF.

The rearrangement joins TRBV6-5 to TRBJ1-1, with D possibly matching TRBD1 (6 bases). Between the trimmed V and J ends, which lost 0 bases and 4 bases, there was a span of 9 bases. CDR1 and CDR2 from the germline V gene are MNHEY and SVGAGI. The CDR3 runs 14 residues. The DNA for the CDR3 is TGTGCCAGCAGTTACTCGTTAGGGGGCACTGAAGCTTTCTTT. It encodes CASSYSLGGTEAFF.

A single count supports this clone. V is TRBV6-6 and J is TRBJ1-1; 7 bases align to TRBD1. V shed 5 bases and J 1 base; nucleotides not matched to a gene: 13. The germline V gene encodes CDR1 MNHNY and CDR2 SVGAGI (reference sequence). This CDR3 is built from 17 residues. The CDR3, as DNA: TGTGCCAGCAGTCCACCGAGACAGGGATTATCGAACACTGAAGCTTTCTTT. This codes for CASSPPRQGLSNTEAFF.